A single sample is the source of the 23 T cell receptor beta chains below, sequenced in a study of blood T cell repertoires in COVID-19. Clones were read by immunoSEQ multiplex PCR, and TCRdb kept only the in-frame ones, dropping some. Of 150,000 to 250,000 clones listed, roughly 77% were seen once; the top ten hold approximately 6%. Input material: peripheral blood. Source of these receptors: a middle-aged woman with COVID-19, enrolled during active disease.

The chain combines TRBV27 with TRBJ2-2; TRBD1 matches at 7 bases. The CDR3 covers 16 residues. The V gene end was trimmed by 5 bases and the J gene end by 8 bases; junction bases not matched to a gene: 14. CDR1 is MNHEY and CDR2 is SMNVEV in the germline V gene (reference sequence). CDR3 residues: CASSLEGAGGFGELFF. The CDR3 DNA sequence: TGTGCCAGCAGTCTAGAAGGGGCAGGGGGTTTTGGGGAGCTGTTTTTT.

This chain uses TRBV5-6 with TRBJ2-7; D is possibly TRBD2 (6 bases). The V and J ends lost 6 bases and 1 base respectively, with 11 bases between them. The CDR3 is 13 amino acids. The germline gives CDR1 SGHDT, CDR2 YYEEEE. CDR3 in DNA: TGTGCCAGCACACGAGGGACTTCCTACGAGCAGTACTTC. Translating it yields CASTRGTSYEQYF. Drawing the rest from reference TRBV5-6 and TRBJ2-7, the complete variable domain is DAGVTQSPTHLIKTRGQQVTLRCSPKSGHDTVSWYQQALGQGPQFIFQYYEEEERQRGNFPDRFSGHQFPNYSSELNVNALLLGDSALYLCASTRGTSYEQYFGPGTRLTVT.

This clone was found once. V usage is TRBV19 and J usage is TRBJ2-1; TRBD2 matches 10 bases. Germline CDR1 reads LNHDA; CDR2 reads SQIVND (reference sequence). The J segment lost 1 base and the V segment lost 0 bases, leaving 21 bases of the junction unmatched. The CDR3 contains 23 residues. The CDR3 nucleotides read TGTGCCAGTAGTATAGAAGGTGTGAGAGGTCTAGCGGGAGCGGGAGGATCCTACAATGAGCAGTTCTTC. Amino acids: CASSIEGVRGLAGAGGSYNEQFF.

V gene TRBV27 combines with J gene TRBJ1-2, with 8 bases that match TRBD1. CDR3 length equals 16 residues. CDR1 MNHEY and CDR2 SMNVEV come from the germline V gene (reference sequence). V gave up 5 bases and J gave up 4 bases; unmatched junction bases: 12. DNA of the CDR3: TGTGCCAGCAGTCAACTCCTGACAGGGGAGGCCTATGGCTACACCTTC. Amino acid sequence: CASSQLLTGEAYGYTF.

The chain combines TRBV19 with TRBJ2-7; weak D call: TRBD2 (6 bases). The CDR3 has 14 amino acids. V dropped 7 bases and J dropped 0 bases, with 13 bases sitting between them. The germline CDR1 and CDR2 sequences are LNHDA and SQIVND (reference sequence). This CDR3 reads CASNWGENSYEQYF. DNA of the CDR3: TGTGCCAGTAACTGGGGGGAGAACTCCTACGAGCAGTACTTC. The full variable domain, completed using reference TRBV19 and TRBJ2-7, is DGGITQSPKYLFRKEGQNVTLSCEQNLNHDAMYWYRQDPGQGLRLIYYSQIVNDFQKGDIAEGYSVSREKKESFPLTVTSAQKNPTAFYLCASNWGENSYEQYFGPGTRLTVT.

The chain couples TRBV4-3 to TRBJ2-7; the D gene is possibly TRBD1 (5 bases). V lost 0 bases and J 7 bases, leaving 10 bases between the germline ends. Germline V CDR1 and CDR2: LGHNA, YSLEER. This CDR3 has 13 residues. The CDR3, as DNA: TGCGCCAGCAGCCAAGAAACAGGCCTAGAGCAGTACTTC. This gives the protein CASSQETGLEQYF.

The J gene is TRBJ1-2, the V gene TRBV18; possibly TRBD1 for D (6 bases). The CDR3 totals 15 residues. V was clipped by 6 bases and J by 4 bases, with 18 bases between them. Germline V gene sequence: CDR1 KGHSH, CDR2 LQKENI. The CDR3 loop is CASSPETGPIYGYTF. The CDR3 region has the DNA TGTGCCAGCTCCCCCGAAACAGGGCCCATCTATGGCTACACCTTC.

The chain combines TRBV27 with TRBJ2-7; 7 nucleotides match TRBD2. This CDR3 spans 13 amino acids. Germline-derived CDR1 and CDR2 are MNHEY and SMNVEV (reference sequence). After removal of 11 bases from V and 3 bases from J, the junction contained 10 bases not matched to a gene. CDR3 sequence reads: CASKGGLLYEQYF. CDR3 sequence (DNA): TGTGCCTCCAAGGGAGGGCTCCTCTACGAGCAGTACTTC.

CDR3 DNA sequence: TGTGCCAGCAGCGTACACCAGGGCACGAACACTGAAGCTTTCTTT. It is translated as CASSVHQGTNTEAFF. This sequence joins TRBV9 and TRBJ1-1, with D perhaps matching TRBD1 (5 bases). V was shortened by 1 base and J by 1 base, with 11 bases between the two germline ends. The germline gives CDR1 SGDLS, CDR2 YYNGEE. The CDR3 contains 15 residues. The full variable domain, rest sourced from reference TRBV9 and TRBJ1-1, is DSGVTQTPKHLITATGQRVTLRCSPRSGDLSVYWYQQSLDQGLQFLIQYYNGEERAKGNILERFSAQQFPDLHSELNLSSLELGDSALYFCASSVHQGTNTEAFFGQGTRLTVV.

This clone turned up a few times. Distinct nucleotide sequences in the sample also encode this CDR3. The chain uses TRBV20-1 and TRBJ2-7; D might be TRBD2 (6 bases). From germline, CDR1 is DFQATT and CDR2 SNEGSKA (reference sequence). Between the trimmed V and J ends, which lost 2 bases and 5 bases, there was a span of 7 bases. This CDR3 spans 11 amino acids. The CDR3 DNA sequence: TGCAGTGCTAGAAGCGGGCACGAGCAGTACTTC. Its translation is CSARSGHEQYF.

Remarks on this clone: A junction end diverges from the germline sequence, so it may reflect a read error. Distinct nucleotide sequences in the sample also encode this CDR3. In nucleotides, the CDR3 is TGCGCTAGCAGTTCTGTACTAGCGGGAGTACAGACCCAGTACTTC. Its translation: CASSSVLAGVQTQYF. The rearrangement uses TRBV10-1 and TRBJ2-5; 11 bases line up with TRBD2. Germline CDR1 reads WNHNN; CDR2 reads SYGVQD (reference sequence). The CDR3 is 15 amino acids.

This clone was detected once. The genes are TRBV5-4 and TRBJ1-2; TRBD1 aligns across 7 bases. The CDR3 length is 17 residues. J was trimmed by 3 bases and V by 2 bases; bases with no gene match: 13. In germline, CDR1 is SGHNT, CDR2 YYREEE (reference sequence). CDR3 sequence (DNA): TGTGCCAGCAGCTTTATCACAGGGGTGGGACCGGACTATGGCTACACCTTC. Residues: CASSFITGVGPDYGYTF.

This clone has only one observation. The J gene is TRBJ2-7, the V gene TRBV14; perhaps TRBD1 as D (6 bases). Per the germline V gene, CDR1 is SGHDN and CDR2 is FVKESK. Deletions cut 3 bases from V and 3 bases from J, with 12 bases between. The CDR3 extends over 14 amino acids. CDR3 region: CASSQLGQYYEQYF. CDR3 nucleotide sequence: TGTGCCAGCAGCCAGCTCGGACAGTACTACGAGCAGTACTTC.

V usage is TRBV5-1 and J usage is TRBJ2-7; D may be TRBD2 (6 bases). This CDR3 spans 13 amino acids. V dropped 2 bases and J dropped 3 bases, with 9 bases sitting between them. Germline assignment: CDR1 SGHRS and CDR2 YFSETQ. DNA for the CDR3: TGCGCCAGCAGCTTTTCGGGGGACTACGAGCAGTACTTC. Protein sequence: CASSFSGDYEQYF. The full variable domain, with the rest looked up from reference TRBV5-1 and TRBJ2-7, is KAGVTQTPRYLIKTRGQQVTLSCSPISGHRSVSWYQQTPGQGLQFLFEYFSETQRNKGNFPGRFSGRQFSNSRSEMNVSTLELGDSALYLCASSFSGDYEQYFGPGTRLTVT.

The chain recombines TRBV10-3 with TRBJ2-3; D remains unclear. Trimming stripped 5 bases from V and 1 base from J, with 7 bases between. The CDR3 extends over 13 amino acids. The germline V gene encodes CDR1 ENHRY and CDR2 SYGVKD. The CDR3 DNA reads TGTGCCATCAGTTCCCAGGGCACAGATACGCAGTATTTT. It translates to CAISSQGTDTQYF.

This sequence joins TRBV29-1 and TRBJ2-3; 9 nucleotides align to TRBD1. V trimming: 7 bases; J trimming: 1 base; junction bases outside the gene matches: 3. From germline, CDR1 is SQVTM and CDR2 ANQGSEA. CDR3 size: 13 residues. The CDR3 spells CSGDRVGTDTQYF. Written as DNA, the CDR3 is TGCAGCGGGGACAGGGTTGGCACAGATACGCAGTATTTT.

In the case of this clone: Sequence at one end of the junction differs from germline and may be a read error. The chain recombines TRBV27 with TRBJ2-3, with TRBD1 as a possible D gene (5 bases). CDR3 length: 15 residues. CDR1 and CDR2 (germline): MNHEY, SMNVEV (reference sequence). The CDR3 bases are TGTGCCAGTAGTTTTAGGCAGGGAATAGCAGATACGCAGTATTTT. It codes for CASSFRQGIADTQYF.

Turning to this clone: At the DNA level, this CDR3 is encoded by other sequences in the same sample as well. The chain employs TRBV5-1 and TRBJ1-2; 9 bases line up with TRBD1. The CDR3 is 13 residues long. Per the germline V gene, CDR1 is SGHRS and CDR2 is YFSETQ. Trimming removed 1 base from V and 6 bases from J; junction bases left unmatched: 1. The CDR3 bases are TGCGCCAGCAGCTTGACAGGGGGCGATGGCTACACCTTC. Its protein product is CASSLTGGDGYTF.

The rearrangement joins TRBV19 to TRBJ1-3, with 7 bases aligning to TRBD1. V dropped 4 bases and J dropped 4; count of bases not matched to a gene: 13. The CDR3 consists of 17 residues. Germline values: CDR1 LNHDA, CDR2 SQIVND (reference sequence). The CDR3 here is CASSNHRGGRRGNTIYF. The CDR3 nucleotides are TGTGCCAGTAGTAATCACAGGGGAGGTAGGCGGGGAAACACCATATATTTT. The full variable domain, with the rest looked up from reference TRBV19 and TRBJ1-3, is DGGITQSPKYLFRKEGQNVTLSCEQNLNHDAMYWYRQDPGQGLRLIYYSQIVNDFQKGDIAEGYSVSREKKESFPLTVTSAQKNPTAFYLCASSNHRGGRRGNTIYFGEGSWLTVV.

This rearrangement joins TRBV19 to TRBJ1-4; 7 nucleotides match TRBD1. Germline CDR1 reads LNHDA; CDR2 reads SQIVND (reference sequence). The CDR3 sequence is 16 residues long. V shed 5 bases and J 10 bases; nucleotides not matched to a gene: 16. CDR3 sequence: CASSAYRGSEVVKLFF. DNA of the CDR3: TGTGCCAGTAGTGCCTACAGGGGAAGTGAGGTCGTAAAACTGTTTTTT.

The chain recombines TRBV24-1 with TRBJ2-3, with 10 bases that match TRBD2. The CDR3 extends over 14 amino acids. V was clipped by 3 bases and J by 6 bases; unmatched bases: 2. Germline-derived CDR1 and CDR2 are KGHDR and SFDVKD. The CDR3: CATSDPSGSDTQYF. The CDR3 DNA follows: TGTGCCACCAGTGATCCTAGCGGGAGCGATACGCAGTATTTT.

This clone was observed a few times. CDR3 protein: CASSVYSGTGGTDTQYF. The DNA for the CDR3 is TGCGCCAGCAGTGTCTACTCCGGGACAGGGGGGACAGATACGCAGTATTTT. The chain links TRBV10-1 to TRBJ2-3, with TRBD1 matching 11 bases. CDR3 length equals 17 residues. Germline CDR1 WNHNN, CDR2 SYGVQD (reference sequence). V gave up 4 bases and J gave up 3 bases; unmatched junction bases: 9.

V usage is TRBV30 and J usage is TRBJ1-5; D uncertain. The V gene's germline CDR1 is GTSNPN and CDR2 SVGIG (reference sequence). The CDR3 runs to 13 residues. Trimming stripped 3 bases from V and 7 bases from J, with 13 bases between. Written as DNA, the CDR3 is TGTGCCTGGAGGTCACAGCCCGGCCAGCCCCAGCATTTT. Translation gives CAWRSQPGQPQHF.